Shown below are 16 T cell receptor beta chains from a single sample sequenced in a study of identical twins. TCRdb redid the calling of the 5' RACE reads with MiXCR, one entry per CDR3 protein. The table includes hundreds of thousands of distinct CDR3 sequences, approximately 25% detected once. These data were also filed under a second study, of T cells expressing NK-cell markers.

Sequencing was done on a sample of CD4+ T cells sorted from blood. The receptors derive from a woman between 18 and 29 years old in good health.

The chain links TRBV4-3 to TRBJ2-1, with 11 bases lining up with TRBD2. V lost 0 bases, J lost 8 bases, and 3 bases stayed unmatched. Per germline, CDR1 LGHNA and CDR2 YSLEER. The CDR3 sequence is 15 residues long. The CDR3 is CASSQDTSGSDEQFF. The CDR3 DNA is TGCGCCAGCAGCCAAGACACTAGCGGGAGCGATGAGCAGTTCTTC.

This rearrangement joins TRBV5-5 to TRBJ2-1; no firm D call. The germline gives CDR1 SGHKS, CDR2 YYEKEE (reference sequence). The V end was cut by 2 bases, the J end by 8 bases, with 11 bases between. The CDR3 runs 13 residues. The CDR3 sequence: CASSFTYTDEQFF. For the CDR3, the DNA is TGTGCCAGCAGCTTCACCTACACCGATGAGCAGTTCTTC.

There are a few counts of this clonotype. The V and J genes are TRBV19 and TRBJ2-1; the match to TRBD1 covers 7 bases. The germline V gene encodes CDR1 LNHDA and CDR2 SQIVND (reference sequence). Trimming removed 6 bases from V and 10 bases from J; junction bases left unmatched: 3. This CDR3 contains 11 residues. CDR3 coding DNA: TGTGCCAGTAGAAAAGGGGGCGAGCAGTTCTTC. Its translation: CASRKGGEQFF.

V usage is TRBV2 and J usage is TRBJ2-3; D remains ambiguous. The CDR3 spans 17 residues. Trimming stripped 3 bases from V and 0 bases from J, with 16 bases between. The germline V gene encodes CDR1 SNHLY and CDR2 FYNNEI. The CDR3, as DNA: TGTGCCAGCAGTGATAGGGTTCCGACCCAAAGCACAGATACGCAGTATTTT. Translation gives CASSDRVPTQSTDTQYF. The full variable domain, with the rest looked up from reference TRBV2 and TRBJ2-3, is EPEVTQTPSHQVTQMGQEVILRCVPISNHLYFYWYRQILGQKVEFLVSFYNNEISEKSEIFDDQFSVERPDGSNFTLKIRSTKLEDSAMYFCASSDRVPTQSTDTQYFGPGTRLTVL.

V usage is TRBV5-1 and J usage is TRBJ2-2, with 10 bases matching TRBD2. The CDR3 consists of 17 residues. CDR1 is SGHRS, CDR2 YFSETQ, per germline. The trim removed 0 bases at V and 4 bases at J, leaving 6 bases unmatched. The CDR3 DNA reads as TGCGCCAGCAGCTTGGCCAGAGCGGGGGGGCCCACCGGGGAGCTGTTTTTT. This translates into CASSLARAGGPTGELFF.

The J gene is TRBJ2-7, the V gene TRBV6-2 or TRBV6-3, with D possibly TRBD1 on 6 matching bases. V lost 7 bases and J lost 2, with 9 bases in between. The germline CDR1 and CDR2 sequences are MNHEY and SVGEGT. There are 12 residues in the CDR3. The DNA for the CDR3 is TGTGCCAGCAAGGACAGAACCTACGAGCAGTACTTC. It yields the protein CASKDRTYEQYF.

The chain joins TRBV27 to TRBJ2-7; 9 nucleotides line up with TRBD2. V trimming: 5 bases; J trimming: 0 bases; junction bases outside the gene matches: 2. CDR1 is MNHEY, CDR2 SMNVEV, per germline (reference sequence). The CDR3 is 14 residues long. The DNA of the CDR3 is TGTGCCAGCAGTGGGACTAGCTACTCCTACGAGCAGTACTTC. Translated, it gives CASSGTSYSYEQYF.

CDR3 sequence reads: CASRPQMNTEAFF. The CDR3 region has the DNA TGCGCCAGCAGGCCTCAGATGAACACTGAAGCTTTCTTT. The chain is built from TRBV5-1 and TRBJ1-1, with unresolved D. V was shortened by 5 bases and J by 0 bases, with 8 bases between the two germline ends. Germline-derived CDR1 and CDR2 are SGHRS and YFSETQ. The length of the CDR3 is 13 residues.

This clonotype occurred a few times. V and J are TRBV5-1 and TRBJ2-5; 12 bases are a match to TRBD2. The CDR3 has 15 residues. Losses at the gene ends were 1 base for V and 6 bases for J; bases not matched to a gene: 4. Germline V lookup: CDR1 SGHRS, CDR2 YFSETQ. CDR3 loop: CASSLLAGGPKTQYF. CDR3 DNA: TGCGCCAGCAGCTTGCTAGCGGGGGGGCCGAAGACCCAGTACTTC.

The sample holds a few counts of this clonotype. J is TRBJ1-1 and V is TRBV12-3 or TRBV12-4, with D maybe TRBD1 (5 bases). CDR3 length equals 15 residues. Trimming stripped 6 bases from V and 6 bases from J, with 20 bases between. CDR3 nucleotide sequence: TGTGCCAGCAGCCCCCCCGGGACGGCTATGGCTGAAGCTTTCTTT. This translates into CASSPPGTAMAEAFF.

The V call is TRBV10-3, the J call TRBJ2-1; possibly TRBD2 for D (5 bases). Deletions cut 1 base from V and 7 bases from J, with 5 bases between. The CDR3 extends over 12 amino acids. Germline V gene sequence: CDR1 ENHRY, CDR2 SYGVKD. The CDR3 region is CAISEWRNEQFF. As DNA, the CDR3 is TGTGCCATCAGTGAGTGGAGGAATGAGCAGTTCTTC.

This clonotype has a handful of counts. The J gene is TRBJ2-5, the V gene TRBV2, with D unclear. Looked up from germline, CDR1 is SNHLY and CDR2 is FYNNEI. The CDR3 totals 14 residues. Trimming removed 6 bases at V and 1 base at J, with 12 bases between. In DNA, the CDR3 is TGTGCCAGCAGAGCCAACTTAGCCCAAGAGACCCAGTACTTC. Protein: CASRANLAQETQYF. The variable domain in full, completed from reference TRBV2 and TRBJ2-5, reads EPEVTQTPSHQVTQMGQEVILRCVPISNHLYFYWYRQILGQKVEFLVSFYNNEISEKSEIFDDQFSVERPDGSNFTLKIRSTKLEDSAMYFCASRANLAQETQYFGPGTRLLVL.

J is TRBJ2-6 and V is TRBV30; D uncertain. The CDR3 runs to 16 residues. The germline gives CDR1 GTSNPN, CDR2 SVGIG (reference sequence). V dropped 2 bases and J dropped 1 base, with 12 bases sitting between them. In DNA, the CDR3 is TGTGCCTGGAGTTGGCCCCAGGCATCTGGGGCCAACGTCCTGACTTTC. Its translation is CAWSWPQASGANVLTF.

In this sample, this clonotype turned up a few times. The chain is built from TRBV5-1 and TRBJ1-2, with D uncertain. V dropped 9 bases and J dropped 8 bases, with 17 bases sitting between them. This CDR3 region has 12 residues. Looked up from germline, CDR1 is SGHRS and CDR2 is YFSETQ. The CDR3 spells CATHTYGGGYTF. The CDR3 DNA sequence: TGCGCCACCCATACTTACGGTGGGGGCTACACCTTC.

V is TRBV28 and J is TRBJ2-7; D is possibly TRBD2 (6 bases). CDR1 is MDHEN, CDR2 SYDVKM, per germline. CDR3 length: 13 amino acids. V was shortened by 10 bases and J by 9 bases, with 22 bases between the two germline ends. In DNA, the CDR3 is TGTGCCATCGGCCCGGGACTCCTCTACTGGCAGTACTTC. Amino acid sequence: CAIGPGLLYWQYF.

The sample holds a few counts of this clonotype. The CDR3 protein is CASSLGTGAEKLFF. The CDR3, as DNA: TGCGCCAGCAGCTTGGGGACAGGGGCAGAAAAACTGTTTTTT. The V gene is TRBV5-1, the J gene TRBJ1-4; 9 positions match TRBD1. The length of the CDR3 is 14 residues. Germline V gene data show CDR1 as SGHRS and CDR2 as YFSETQ. Germline trimming cut 0 bases from V and 8 bases from J; bases unmatched to any gene: 2. Filled out from reference TRBV5-1 and TRBJ1-4, the complete variable domain reads KAGVTQTPRYLIKTRGQQVTLSCSPISGHRSVSWYQQTPGQGLQFLFEYFSETQRNKGNFPGRFSGRQFSNSRSEMNVSTLELGDSALYLCASSLGTGAEKLFFGSGTQLSVL.